This T cell receptor beta chain was obtained from a study of spatial heterogeneity in lung cancer. Across the study: Where available, sequencing covered follow-up PBMC samples, taken at a median of approximately 23 months after resection. More than eight raw reads, on average, carried each unique TCR and UMI combination.

The germline gives CDR1 SGDLS, CDR2 YYNGEE. This CDR3 has 15 residues. Trimming took 3 bases from V and 3 from J; bases not matched to a gene: 5. This clonotype has a handful of counts. Sample time point: blood at routine non-recurrence follow-up after resection. Researchers sequenced whole RNA taken from tumor, nontumor lung or frozen PBMC without sorting. Each CDR3 protein gets one entry after TCRdb re-called the 5' RACE reads with MiXCR. The sample consists of around 120,000 distinct CDR3 sequences, 12% of them appearing once. The receptor was isolated from a male donor with early-stage non-small cell lung cancer. The material was PBMCs, obtained at follow-up. The J gene is TRBJ1-4, the V gene TRBV9; 7 bases fit TRBD1. CDR3 region: CASSAYTGANEKLFF. The CDR3 region has the DNA TGTGCCAGCAGCGCCTATACAGGGGCTAATGAAAAACTGTTTTTT.